This TCR beta chain was recovered during a study of shared clonotypes between healthy human individuals. A remark on this clone: The antigen remains unidentified.

Over several immunoSEQ plates, each subset's genomic DNA was distributed in even portions. Under the authors' procedure: Filtering of immunoSEQ junctional sequences could not match full-length read filtering. The method was immunoSEQ multiplex PCR; TCRdb's version includes in-frame clones alone and lacks a portion of them. V, J and clone size derive from that table, while D and trimming were established from the DNA sequence. The sample has hundreds of thousands of clones, approximately 95% seen once; the top ten hold over 0.09%. The study, taken as a whole, reports: Sequencing depth was expected to influence donor clonotype sharing. Larger richness was generally estimated for naive than memory subsets.

This CDR3 spans 15 amino acids. V shed 2 bases and J shed 0 bases, with 7 bases lying between them. Germline V gives CDR1 MNHEY, CDR2 SMNVEV (reference sequence). CD8 cells regarded as naive lacked CD45RO, were positively chosen for CCR7, and omitted terminally differentiated effector memory CD45RA+ cells. Sequenced sample: naive CD8+ T cells sorted from blood. V gene TRBV27 combines with J gene TRBJ2-2; D unresolved. This TCR derives from a woman aged 25 to 39 in good health. Here the CDR3 reads CASSLRTANTGELFF. The CDR3 bases are TGTGCCAGCAGTTTAAGGACGGCGAACACCGGGGAGCTGTTTTTT.